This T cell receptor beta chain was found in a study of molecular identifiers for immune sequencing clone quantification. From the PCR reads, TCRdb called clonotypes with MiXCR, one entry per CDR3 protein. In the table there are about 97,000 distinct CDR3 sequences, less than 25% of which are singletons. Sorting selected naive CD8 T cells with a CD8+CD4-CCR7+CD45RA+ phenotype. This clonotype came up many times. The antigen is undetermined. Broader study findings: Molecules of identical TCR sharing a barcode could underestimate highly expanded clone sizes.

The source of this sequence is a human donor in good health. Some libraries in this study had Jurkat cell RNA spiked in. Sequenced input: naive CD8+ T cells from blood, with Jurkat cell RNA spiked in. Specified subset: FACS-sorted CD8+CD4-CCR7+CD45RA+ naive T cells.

CDR3 sequence (DNA): TGTGCCAGCAGCCCCAGGGTGGGCACTGAAGCTTTCTTT. Translating gives CASSPRVGTEAFF. V gene TRBV7-2 combines with J gene TRBJ1-1; a weak D match, TRBD1 (5 bases). The CDR3 totals 13 residues. Per germline, CDR1 SGHTA and CDR2 FQGNSA. V was clipped by 5 bases and J by 4 bases, with 11 bases between them.